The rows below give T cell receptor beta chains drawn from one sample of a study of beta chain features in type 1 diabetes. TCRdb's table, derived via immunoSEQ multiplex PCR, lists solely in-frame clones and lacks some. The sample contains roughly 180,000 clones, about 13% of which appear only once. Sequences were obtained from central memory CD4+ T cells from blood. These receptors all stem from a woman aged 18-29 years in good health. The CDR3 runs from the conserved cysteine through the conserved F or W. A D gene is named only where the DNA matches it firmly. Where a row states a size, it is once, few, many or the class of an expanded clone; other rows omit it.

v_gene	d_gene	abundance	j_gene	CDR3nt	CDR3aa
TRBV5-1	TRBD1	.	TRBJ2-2	TGCGCCAGCAGCCCCCGGTTAAGGGGGCTGTCCGGGGAGCTGTTTTTT	CASSPRLRGLSGELFF
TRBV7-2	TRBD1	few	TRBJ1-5	TGTGCCAGCAGCTTAAGGGGGACAGGGTCTCAGCCCCAGCATTTT	CASSLRGTGSQPQHF
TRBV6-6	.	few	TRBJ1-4	TGTGCCAGCAGTTACGGGCGAGTTGAAAAACTGTTTTTT	CASSYGRVEKLFF
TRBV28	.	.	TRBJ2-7	TGTGCCAGCAGTACCCCTCCCGGGACATTTTACGAGCAGTACTTC	CASSTPPGTFYEQYF
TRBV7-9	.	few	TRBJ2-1	TGTGCCAGCAGCTTAGTCGGTTCGAGGGTCAATGAGCAGTTCTTC	CASSLVGSRVNEQFF
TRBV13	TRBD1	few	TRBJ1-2	TGTGCCAGCAGCACCAGACAGGGGGAGAATGGCTACACCTTC	CASSTRQGENGYTF
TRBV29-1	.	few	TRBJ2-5	TGCAGCGTGGGGGATACAGGGGGGGTCGAAGAGACCCAGTACTTC	CSVGDTGGVEETQYF
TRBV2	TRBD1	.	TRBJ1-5	TGTGCCAGCAGTAGGACGACAGGGGGTAGTCGCAATCAGCCCCAGCATTTT	CASSRTTGGSRNQPQHF
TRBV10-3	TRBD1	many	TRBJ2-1	TGTGCCATCAGTGAGCGGACAGGGACAACCAATGAGCAGTTCTTC	CAISERTGTTNEQFF
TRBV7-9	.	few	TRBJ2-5	TGTGCCAGCACCCCAAATTCGGGCCAAGAGACCCAGTACTTC	CASTPNSGQETQYF
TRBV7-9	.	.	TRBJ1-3	TGTGCCAGCAGCCGCGCAGGGATTAGCTCTGGAAACACCATATATTTT	CASSRAGISSGNTIYF
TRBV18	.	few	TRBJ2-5	TGTGCCAGCTCACCCAATTCCGGGGAGACCCAGTACTTC	CASSPNSGETQYF
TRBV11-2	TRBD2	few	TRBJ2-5	TGTGCCAGCAGCCCCTTGGGGGGGGGAGCCACAGAGACCCAGTACTTC	CASSPLGGGATETQYF
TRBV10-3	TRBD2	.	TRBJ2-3	TGTGCCATCAGTGTCCTAGCGGGAGTGACAGATACGCAGTATTTT	CAISVLAGVTDTQYF
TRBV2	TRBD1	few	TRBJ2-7	TGTGCCAGCAGTGAAGGGACAGGGAAGGACGAGCAGTACTTC	CASSEGTGKDEQYF
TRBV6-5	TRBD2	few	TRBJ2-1	TGTGCCAGCGGTGGACTAGCGGGAGGAAATGAGCAGTTCTTC	CASGGLAGGNEQFF
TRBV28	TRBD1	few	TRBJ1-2	TGTGCCAGCAACCGACAGGGGAACTATGGCTACACCTTC	CASNRQGNYGYTF
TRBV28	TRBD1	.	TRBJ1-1	TGTGCCAGCACAGACAGGGCCCAGAACACTGAAGCTTTCTTT	CASTDRAQNTEAFF
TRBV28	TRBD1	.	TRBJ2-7	TGTGCCAGCAGTCCCCCGGGACAGCCCTACGAGCAGTACTTC	CASSPPGQPYEQYF
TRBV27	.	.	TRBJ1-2	TGTGCCAGCCACTCCCCCCGCGGCAGGGGAGATGGCTACACCTTC	CASHSPRGRGDGYTF
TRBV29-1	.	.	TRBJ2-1	TGCAGCGTTGGGACACAGGGAAAAGGAAGCGGGACGGGGCAGTTCTTC	CSVGTQGKGSGTGQFF
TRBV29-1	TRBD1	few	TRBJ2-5	TGCAGAGTTGAAGGCCAAGACTCTTGGACAGGGAAGATAGAAGAGACCCAGTACTTC	CRVEGQDSWTGKIEETQYF
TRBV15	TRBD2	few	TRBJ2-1	TGTGCCACCAGCAGAGATAAACAACTAGCGGGGTACAATGAGCAGTTCTTC	CATSRDKQLAGYNEQFF
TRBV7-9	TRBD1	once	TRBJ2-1	TGTGCCAGCAGCTCGTCGACAGGGAACAATGAGCAGTTCTTC	CASSSSTGNNEQFF
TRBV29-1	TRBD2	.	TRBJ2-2	TGCAGAGCGGGAACCGGGGAGCTGTTTTTT	CRAGTGELFF
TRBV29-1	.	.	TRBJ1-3	TGCAGCGTCCTTCCTGTAGACTCTGGAAACACCATATATTTT	CSVLPVDSGNTIYF
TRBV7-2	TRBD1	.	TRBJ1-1	TGTGCCAGCAGCCCCGGGGGGGGCAGGGGGTTGGCTGAAGCTTTCTTT	CASSPGGGRGLAEAFF
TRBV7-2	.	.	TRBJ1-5	TGTGCCAGCAGCTCTGGACAGCCCAATCAGCCCCAGCATTTT	CASSSGQPNQPQHF
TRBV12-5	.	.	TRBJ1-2	TGTGCTAGTGGTGCTCGCCCGGGACACATCCCACGCTTC	CASGARPGHIPRF
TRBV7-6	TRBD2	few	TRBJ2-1	TGTGCCAGCCGTTCGGGCGGGAGGGCCGGCGAGCAGTTCTTC	CASRSGGRAGEQFF
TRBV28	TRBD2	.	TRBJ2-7	TGTGCCAGCAACGCCCTAGCGGGCAGGGCCGGCGAGCAGTACTTC	CASNALAGRAGEQYF
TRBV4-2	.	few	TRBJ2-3	TGTGCCAGCAGCCAAGATCGAGGAGGGGCGCGGGATACGCAGTATTTT	CASSQDRGGARDTQYF
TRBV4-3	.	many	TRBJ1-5	TGCGCCAGCAGCCAAGAACCCAGGGCCAATCAGCCCCAGCATTTT	CASSQEPRANQPQHF
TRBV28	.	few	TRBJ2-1	TGTGCCAGCAGTCTAAGCGGAGGACGGTACAATGAGCAGTTCTTC	CASSLSGGRYNEQFF
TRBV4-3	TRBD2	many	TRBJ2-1	TGCGCCAGCAGCCAAGAAGCGGGAGACGTTGAGCAGTTCTTC	CASSQEAGDVEQFF
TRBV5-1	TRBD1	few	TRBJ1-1	TGCGCCAGCAGCTATAGTACAGGGGGCACTGAAGCTTTCTTT	CASSYSTGGTEAFF
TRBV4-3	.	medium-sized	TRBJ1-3	TGCGCCAGCAGCCAAGATCACATACAGAGCTCTGGAAACACCATATATTTT	CASSQDHIQSSGNTIYF
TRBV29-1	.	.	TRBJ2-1	TGCAGCGTACACAGTTTCTACAATGAGCAGTTCTTC	CSVHSFYNEQFF
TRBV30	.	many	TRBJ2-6	TGTGCCCACCTGGGAGGTGGGGCCAACGTCCTGACTTTC	CAHLGGGANVLTF
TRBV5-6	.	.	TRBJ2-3	TGTGCCACCGCGGCATTCCTAGCGTTGACTAGCACAGATACGCAGTATTTT	CATAAFLALTSTDTQYF
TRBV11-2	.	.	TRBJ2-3	TGTGCCAGCAGCCCTCTTCGCGGACAAGTCACAGATACGCAGTATTTT	CASSPLRGQVTDTQYF
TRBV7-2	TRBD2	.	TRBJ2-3	TGTGCCAGCAGCTTAGCGGGGAGGGCCCTTGATACGCAGTATTTT	CASSLAGRALDTQYF
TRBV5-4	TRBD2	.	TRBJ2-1	TGTGCCAGCAGCTTGTTTGCCGGAATTAGCGGGAGGGCCCCCGACAATGAGCAGTTCTTC	CASSLFAGISGRAPDNEQFF
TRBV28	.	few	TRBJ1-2	TGTGCCAGCAGCTCTGTCTATGGCTACACCTTC	CASSSVYGYTF
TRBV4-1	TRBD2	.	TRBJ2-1	TGCGCCAGCAGCCAAGCCTCAACGTCGGGAGGGATTGAGCAGTTCTTC	CASSQASTSGGIEQFF
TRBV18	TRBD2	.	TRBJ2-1	TGTGCCAGCTCACCAAGTCAAGCGGGAGGGAGCAATGAGCAGTTCTTC	CASSPSQAGGSNEQFF